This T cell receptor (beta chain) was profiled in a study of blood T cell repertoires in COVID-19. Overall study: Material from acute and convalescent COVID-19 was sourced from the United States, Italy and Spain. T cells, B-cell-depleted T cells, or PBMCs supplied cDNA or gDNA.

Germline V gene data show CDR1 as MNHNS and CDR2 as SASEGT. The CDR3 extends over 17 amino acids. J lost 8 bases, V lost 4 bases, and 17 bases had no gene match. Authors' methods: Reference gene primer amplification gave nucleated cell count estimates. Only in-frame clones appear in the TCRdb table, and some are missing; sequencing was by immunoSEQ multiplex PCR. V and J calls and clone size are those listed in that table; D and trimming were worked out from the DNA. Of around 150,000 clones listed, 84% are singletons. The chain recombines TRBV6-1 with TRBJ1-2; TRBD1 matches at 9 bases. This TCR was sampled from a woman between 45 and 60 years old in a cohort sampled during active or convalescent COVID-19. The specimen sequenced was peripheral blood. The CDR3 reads CASSAGTGYSVGVGYTF. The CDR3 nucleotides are TGTGCCAGCAGTGCCGGGACAGGGTACTCGGTGGGTGTCGGCTACACCTTC.